This T cell receptor beta chain was sequenced for a study of cytomegalovirus exposure and HLA in healthy donors. Study results and caveats: Later work showed greater clonal expansion in HLA-associated TCR beta chains than in equally common others. Per published accounts, TCR beta sequences correctly predicted the HLA-A and HLA-B alleles of most subjects.

The PCR made use of 60 Vbeta and 13 Jbeta primers. Assay used: immunoSEQ multiplex PCR; TCRdb lists only in-frame clones, some missing. The sample includes about 87,000 clones, 75% to 85% of them seen just once. Comments on this clone: What it binds is unknown.

Healthy bone marrow donors made up the cohort. Though probably carrying unrecorded immune exposures, donors were nominally healthy at sampling. The germline gives CDR1 LGHNA, CDR2 YSLEER. This CDR3 comprises 19 residues. After removal of 4 bases from V and 2 bases from J, the junction contained 9 bases not matched to a gene. J is TRBJ2-2 and V is TRBV4-3, with 14 bases matching TRBD2. Sequenced: PBMCs. The source is a woman aged 40 to 50 in good health and CMV-seronegative. The CDR3 protein is CASSRTTSGGVGNTGELFF. In DNA, the CDR3 is TGCGCCAGCAGCCGGACGACTAGCGGGGGGGTGGGCAACACCGGGGAGCTGTTTTTT.